Each of the 5 T cell receptor beta chains below was sequenced from the same sample in a study of blood T cell repertoires in COVID-19. Libraries were prepared by immunoSEQ multiplex PCR; TCRdb keeps only in-frame clonotypes and omits some of them. The profile shows fewer than 100,000 clones, 91% of them singletons. The sequenced sample was peripheral blood. These receptors all stem from a woman in her fifties or sixties in a cohort sampled during active COVID-19.

CDR3 loop: CASTRPSGLGTEAFF. The CDR3 DNA reads TGTGCCAGCACCCGACCTAGTGGGTTGGGCACTGAAGCTTTCTTT. The rearrangement uses TRBV6-5 and TRBJ1-1, with no clear D. The CDR3 covers 15 residues. Germline CDR1 is MNHEY and CDR2 is SVGAGI. The V end lost 7 bases, the J end lost 4 bases, and 19 bases lay between the germline ends.

This chain connects TRBV29-1 to TRBJ2-7; 7 bases match TRBD1. V trimming: 0 bases; J trimming: 6 bases; junction bases outside the gene matches: 8. The length of the CDR3 is 14 residues. Germline assignment: CDR1 SQVTM and CDR2 ANQGSEA. CDR3 in DNA: TGCAGCGTTGAAGAGGGTGCGACAGGGAGCGAGCAGTACTTC. It codes for CSVEEGATGSEQYF.

The chain is built from TRBV5-5 and TRBJ1-1; 7 bases match TRBD1. The CDR3 consists of 15 residues. Per the germline V gene, CDR1 is SGHKS and CDR2 is YYEKEE (reference sequence). V lost 0 bases, J lost 0 bases, and 2 bases stayed unmatched. The CDR3 coding sequence is TGTGCCAGCAGCTTGGACACAGGGGTGAACACTGAAGCTTTCTTT. Translation: CASSLDTGVNTEAFF.

Only one count was recorded for this clone. The V and J genes are TRBV19 and TRBJ2-3, with TRBD2 as a possible D gene (7 bases). The germline gives CDR1 LNHDA, CDR2 SQIVND (reference sequence). Trimming left V 11 bases short and J 8 bases short, with 20 bases between. CDR3 length: 13 residues. The CDR3 sequence: CAPGVGGGGTQYF. CDR3 nucleotide sequence: TGTGCCCCGGGAGTTGGAGGGGGGGGTACGCAGTATTTT.

The chain employs TRBV18 and TRBJ1-2; tentative D call: TRBD1 (5 bases). Deletions cut 3 bases from V and 0 bases from J, with 14 bases between. Germline V gives CDR1 KGHSH, CDR2 LQKENI. The CDR3 length is 16 residues. In DNA form, the CDR3 reads TGTGCCAGCTCACCTCGAACCGACAGTTCTAACTATGGCTACACCTTC. It codes for CASSPRTDSSNYGYTF.